Listed below are T cell receptor beta chains from one sample, sequenced in a study of cytomegalovirus exposure and HLA in healthy donors. Assay: immunoSEQ multiplex PCR; the TCRdb copy retains only in-frame clones and omits some. Here the sample spans around 230,000 clones, roughly 86% being singletons. Sequencing input: PBMCs. All receptors come from a woman in her twenties or thirties in good health and CMV-seropositive. CDR3s include the opening cysteine and the closing phenylalanine or tryptophan. Fields, in order: D gene, V gene, clone size, J gene, CDR3 protein, CDR3 DNA. The D gene is left open where the match is weak. Expanded clones are given a class, and other clones once, few, many or no size at all.

>.|TRBV28|.|TRBJ1-2
CASTPLPGRGEDGYTF
TGTGCCAGCACCCCCTTGCCGGGGAGGGGAGAAGATGGCTACACCTTC
>.|TRBV28|once|TRBJ2-6
CASSHNRAGANVLTF
TGTGCCAGCAGTCATAACAGGGCTGGGGCCAACGTCCTGACTTTC
>.|TRBV6-5|.|TRBJ1-4
CASRRDSYGEKLFF
TGTGCCAGCAGACGAGACAGTTATGGTGAAAAACTGTTTTTT
>TRBD1|TRBV2|.|TRBJ1-1
CASSLFGQGLSEAFF
TGTGCCAGCAGCCTGTTTGGACAGGGCCTTTCTGAAGCTTTCTTT
>.|TRBV30|.|TRBJ1-5
CAWEAGHNQPQHF
TGTGCCTGGGAAGCGGGCCACAATCAGCCCCAGCATTTT
>TRBD1|TRBV7-9|.|TRBJ2-1
CASSNGTGNEQFF
TGTGCCAGCAGCAACGGGACAGGGAATGAGCAGTTCTTC
>TRBD2|TRBV5-1|.|TRBJ2-1
CASSTGTSGNSYNEQFF
TGCGCCAGCAGCACCGGGACTAGCGGGAACTCCTACAATGAGCAGTTCTTC
>.|TRBV6-5|.|TRBJ2-1
CASSYPNGNEQFF
TGTGCCAGCAGTTACCCAAACGGGAATGAGCAGTTCTTC
>.|TRBV15|.|TRBJ2-1
CATSRDRTVPSNEQFF
TGTGCCACCAGCAGAGATAGGACAGTTCCTAGCAATGAGCAGTTCTTC
>.|TRBV5-1|.|TRBJ2-7
CASSLGGAGVLSYEQYF
TGCGCCAGCAGCTTGGGGGGGGCGGGAGTCCTCTCCTACGAGCAGTACTTC
>.|TRBV25-1|.|TRBJ2-2
CASSELDRLTGELFF
TGTGCCAGCAGTGAATTGGACAGACTCACCGGGGAGCTGTTTTTT
>TRBD1|TRBV9|.|TRBJ2-2
CASSPYHGTGYYGELFF
TGTGCCAGCAGCCCATACCACGGGACAGGGTATTATGGGGAGCTGTTTTTT
>TRBD1|TRBV18|.|TRBJ1-2
CASSPDTGGPSDTF
TGTGCCAGCTCACCCGATACAGGGGGCCCTTCTGACACCTTC
>.|TRBV6-1|once|TRBJ2-7
CASSPGRMKVDEQYF
TGTGCCAGCAGTCCCGGGAGAATGAAAGTGGACGAGCAGTACTTC
>TRBD1|TRBV30|few|TRBJ1-5
CAWSRTGGRGQPQHF
TGTGCCTGGAGTCGTACAGGGGGCAGGGGTCAGCCCCAGCATTTT
>.|TRBV25-1|.|TRBJ1-4
CASSDRTSVEKLFF
TGTGCCAGCAGCGACAGGACGTCGGTAGAAAAACTGTTTTTT
>TRBD1|TRBV2|.|TRBJ1-5
CASSGTGGFGQPQHF
TGTGCCAGCAGTGGGACAGGGGGGTTCGGCCAGCCCCAGCATTTT
>.|TRBV2|.|TRBJ1-3
CASSMDSHTIYF
TGTGCCAGCAGCATGGACAGCCATACCATATATTTT
>.|TRBV9|.|TRBJ2-2
CASSPTGTPNTGELFF
TGTGCCAGCAGCCCCACAGGAACACCGAACACCGGGGAGCTGTTTTTT
>.|TRBV5-1|.|TRBJ2-2
CASSFDSGELFF
TGCGCCAGCAGCTTCGACTCCGGGGAGCTGTTTTTT
>.|TRBV6-6|once|TRBJ1-1
CASSLGPRYTEAFF
TGTGCCAGCAGTTTGGGGCCTCGCTACACTGAAGCTTTCTTT
>TRBD2|TRBV9|.|TRBJ2-1
CASRGQSKNSGGSYNEQFF
TGTGCCAGCAGGGGACAATCAAAAAATAGCGGGGGCTCCTACAATGAGCAGTTCTTC
>.|TRBV11-2|.|TRBJ1-4
CASSPPGSANEKLFF
TGTGCCAGCAGCCCCCCCGGGTCAGCTAATGAAAAACTGTTTTTT
>.|TRBV6-6|.|TRBJ1-2
CASSYSRAAEGYGYTF
TGTGCCAGCAGTTACTCAAGGGCGGCGGAGGGCTATGGCTACACCTTC
>TRBD1|TRBV14|.|TRBJ1-4
CASSQEEGGTGINEKLFF
TGTGCCAGCAGCCAAGAAGAGGGAGGGACAGGGATTAATGAAAAACTGTTTTTT
>.|TRBV20-1|.|TRBJ2-1
CSASFNEQFF
TGCAGTGCTAGCTTCAATGAGCAGTTCTTC
>TRBD2|TRBV11-2|.|TRBJ2-5
CASSLDVSGRRETQYF
TGTGCCAGCAGCTTAGATGTTAGCGGGAGGCGAGAGACCCAGTACTTC
>TRBD2|TRBV7-2|.|TRBJ2-7
CASSLALTSGGYEQYF
TGTGCCAGCAGCTTAGCGTTAACTAGCGGTGGCTACGAGCAGTACTTC
>.|TRBV21-1|.|TRBJ2-7
CASILRTDQTSYEQYF
TGTGCCAGCATCTTACGGACAGATCAAACCTCCTACGAGCAGTACTTC
>TRBD1|TRBV5-6|few|TRBJ1-2
CASSLGQGGGYTF
TGTGCCAGCAGCCTAGGACAGGGTGGTGGCTACACCTTC
>TRBD1|TRBV2|.|TRBJ1-1
CASRRTGLDPEAFF
TGTGCCAGCAGGAGGACAGGGTTGGACCCTGAAGCTTTCTTT